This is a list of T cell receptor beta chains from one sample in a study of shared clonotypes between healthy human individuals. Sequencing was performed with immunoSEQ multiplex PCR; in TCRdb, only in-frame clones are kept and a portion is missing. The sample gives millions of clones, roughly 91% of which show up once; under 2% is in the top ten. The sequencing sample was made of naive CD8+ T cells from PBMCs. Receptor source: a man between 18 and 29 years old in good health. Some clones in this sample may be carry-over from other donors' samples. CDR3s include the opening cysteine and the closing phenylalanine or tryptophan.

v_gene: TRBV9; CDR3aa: CASSTHHDRDRGSGELFF
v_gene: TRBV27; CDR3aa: CASRLTSGISSYNEQFF
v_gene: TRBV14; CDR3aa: CASSYIRDRQFF
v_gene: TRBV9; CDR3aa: CASSVNQGYEQYF
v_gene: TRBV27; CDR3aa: CASSLDWGTEAFF
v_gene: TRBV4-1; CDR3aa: CASSQDRRARYDTGELFF
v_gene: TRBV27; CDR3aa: CASSTLPGQGAEETQYF
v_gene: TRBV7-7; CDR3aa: CASSRLPRGSSYNEQFF
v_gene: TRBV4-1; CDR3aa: CASSQVLAGISGELFF
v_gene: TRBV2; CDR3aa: CASSEGQGAAYEKLFF
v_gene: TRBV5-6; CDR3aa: CASSLEGLYNEQFF
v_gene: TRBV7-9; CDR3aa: CASSLGGPRGSSYNEQFF
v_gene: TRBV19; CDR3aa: CASSGRISINEKLFF
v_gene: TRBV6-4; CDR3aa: CASSDGWGGTDTQYF
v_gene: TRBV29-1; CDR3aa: CSVEVTTPLFYGYTF
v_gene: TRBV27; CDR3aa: CASSLFRNQPQHF
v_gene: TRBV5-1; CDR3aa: CASSSDRGGVEQYF
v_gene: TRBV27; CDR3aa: CASSLMRGADGYTF
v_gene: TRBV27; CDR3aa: CASSILAGQYEQYF
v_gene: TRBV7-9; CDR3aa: CASSHINRDYEQYF
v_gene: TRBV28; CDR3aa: CASSRWRGSRQDGYTF
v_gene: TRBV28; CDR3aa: CASSLRGPSGRSSYEQYF
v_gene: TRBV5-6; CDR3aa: CASSSAGWTAGNTIYF
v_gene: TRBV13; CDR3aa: CASSLGGTRSFNEQFF
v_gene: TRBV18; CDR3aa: CASSPLDLWGEPNTEAFF
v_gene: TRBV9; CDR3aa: CASSAPGLASDTQYF
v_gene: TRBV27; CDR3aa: CASSLYGDSSYEQYF
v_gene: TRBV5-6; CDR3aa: CASSFEGDEKLFF
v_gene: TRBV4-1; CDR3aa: CASSPQGLSYNEQFF
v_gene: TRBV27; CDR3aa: CASSLLAGGQPQHF
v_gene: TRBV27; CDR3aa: CASSQVYITGQPYGYTF
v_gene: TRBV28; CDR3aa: CASTSPTEAFF
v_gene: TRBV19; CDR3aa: CASSTFGQDKAFF
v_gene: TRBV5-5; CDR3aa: CASIFFPDGSYEQYF
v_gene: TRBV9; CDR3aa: CASSVGRGSAPNEKLFF
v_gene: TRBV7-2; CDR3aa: CASSPTSANEQFF
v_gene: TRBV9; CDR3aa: CASSPSSTGSETQYF
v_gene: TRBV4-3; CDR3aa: CASSRPKVTEWEDTEAFF
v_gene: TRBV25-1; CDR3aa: CASSRDRLKETQYF
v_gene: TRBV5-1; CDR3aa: CASSSAGEGLYNEQFF
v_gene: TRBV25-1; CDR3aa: CASSASGSIEQFF
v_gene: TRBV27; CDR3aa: CASSPGVYSNQPQHF
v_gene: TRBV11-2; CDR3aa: CASSLAFGGTNEKLFF
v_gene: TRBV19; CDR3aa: CATLWGSGPNTGELFF
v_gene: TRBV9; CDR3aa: CASSLTGDSGANVLTF
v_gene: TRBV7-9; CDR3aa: CASSLEFVHNEQFF
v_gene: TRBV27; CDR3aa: CASSFSGGNEQFF
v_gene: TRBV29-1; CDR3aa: CSVEDSHEQFF
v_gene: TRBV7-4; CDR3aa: CASSPRFPRHVLSYEQYF
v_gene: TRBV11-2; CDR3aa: CASSFDRQGNEQFF
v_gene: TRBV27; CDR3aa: CASSYRTGYGYTF
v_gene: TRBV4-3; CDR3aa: CASSPGDGFGNQPQHF